This T cell receptor (beta chain) is from a study of shared clonotypes between healthy human individuals. Produced via immunoSEQ multiplex PCR; TCRdb's table is partial and in-frame only. The table shows more than 2 million clones, with more than 90% occurring only once. Germline lookup yields CDR1 MDHEN and CDR2 SYDVKM. This CDR3 region has 16 residues. V was pared by 1 base and J by 5 bases, with 18 bases between. The V call is TRBV28, the J call TRBJ2-7; D possibly corresponds to TRBD2 (7 bases). The sequence came from a man younger than 35 in good health. Input material: naive CD4+ T cells sorted from blood. The subset: CD45RA+ positively selected. As DNA, the CDR3 is TGTGCCAGCAGTTTATCGGGGGGCCCGAACTTCGACGAGCAGTACTTC. Protein: CASSLSGGPNFDEQYF. Combining the CDR3 with reference TRBV28 and TRBJ2-7 gives the whole variable domain DVKVTQSSRYLVKRTGEKVFLECVQDMDHENMFWYRQDPGLGLRLIYFSYDVKMKEKGDIPEGYSVSREKKERFSLILESASTNQTSMYLCASSLSGGPNFDEQYFGPGTRLTVT.